These T cell receptor beta chains were read from a single sample in a study of vaccination effects on CD4 cells after COVID-19. These TCRs are of unknown antigen specificity. Sequenced by immunoSEQ multiplex PCR; TCRdb stores in-frame clones only, minus some. The table includes under 70,000 clones, 70% to 85% detected once. Sequenced material: CD4+ T cells from PBMCs cultured without peptide, taken after COVID-19 vaccination. Receptors were obtained from a human donor who received a COVID-19 vaccine. Each CDR3 is given with its conserved first and last residue. D genes are given only for firm matches. Size tells how often a clone was seen (once, few, many) or the class of an expanded clone, and some rows leave it out.

v_call: TRBV6-6
d_call: TRBD1
j_call: TRBJ1-2
clone_size: .
cdr3_aa: CASRDMGQGSGYTF
cdr3_nt: TGTGCCAGCAGAGACATGGGACAGGGGTCTGGCTACACCTTC

v_call: TRBV24-1
d_call: .
j_call: TRBJ2-3
clone_size: .
cdr3_aa: CATSDFGGPDADTQYF
cdr3_nt: TGTGCCACCAGTGATTTTGGGGGGCCGGACGCAGATACGCAGTATTTT

v_call: TRBV7-2
d_call: .
j_call: TRBJ1-5
clone_size: .
cdr3_aa: CASSRDTYQPQHF
cdr3_nt: TGTGCCAGCAGCAGGGACACTTATCAGCCCCAGCATTTT

v_call: TRBV18
d_call: TRBD1
j_call: TRBJ2-1
clone_size: few
cdr3_aa: CASSRKTGENEQFF
cdr3_nt: TGTGCCAGCTCACGAAAGACAGGGGAGAATGAGCAGTTCTTC

v_call: TRBV5-1
d_call: TRBD1
j_call: TRBJ2-2
clone_size: .
cdr3_aa: CASRVGTGGTNTGELFF
cdr3_nt: TGCGCCAGCAGGGTCGGGACAGGGGGCACGAACACCGGGGAGCTGTTTTTT

v_call: TRBV7-2
d_call: .
j_call: TRBJ1-1
clone_size: .
cdr3_aa: CASSLEPGPNTEAFF
cdr3_nt: TGTGCCAGCAGCTTAGAGCCAGGACCGAACACTGAAGCTTTCTTT

v_call: TRBV2
d_call: TRBD1
j_call: TRBJ1-6
clone_size: .
cdr3_aa: CASRRYRGAGNSPLHF
cdr3_nt: TGTGCCAGCAGAAGATACAGGGGTGCCGGGAATTCACCCCTCCACTTT

v_call: TRBV5-4
d_call: TRBD1
j_call: TRBJ2-5
clone_size: few
cdr3_aa: CASSQDRKETQYF
cdr3_nt: TGTGCCAGCAGCCAGGACAGGAAAGAGACCCAGTACTTC

v_call: TRBV2
d_call: .
j_call: TRBJ1-2
clone_size: .
cdr3_aa: CASAGDDYGYTF
cdr3_nt: TGTGCCAGCGCGGGGGACGACTATGGCTACACCTTC

v_call: TRBV4-3
d_call: .
j_call: TRBJ1-3
clone_size: .
cdr3_aa: CASSQARGAGGTIYF
cdr3_nt: TGCGCCAGCAGCCAAGCTCGGGGGGCCGGGGGTACCATATATTTT

v_call: TRBV25-1
d_call: .
j_call: TRBJ2-2
clone_size: .
cdr3_aa: CASSEKNGGELFF
cdr3_nt: TGTGCCAGCAGTGAGAAAAATGGAGGGGAGCTGTTTTTT

v_call: TRBV24-1
d_call: .
j_call: TRBJ2-2
clone_size: .
cdr3_aa: CATSDLRSGELFF
cdr3_nt: TGTGCCACCAGTGATTTGCGTTCCGGGGAGCTGTTTTTT

v_call: TRBV7-7
d_call: .
j_call: TRBJ2-5
clone_size: .
cdr3_aa: CASSLGESQETQYF
cdr3_nt: TGTGCCAGCAGCTTAGGGGAGAGCCAAGAGACCCAGTACTTC

v_call: TRBV24-1
d_call: TRBD1
j_call: TRBJ2-6
clone_size: .
cdr3_aa: CATSDLGRGNVLTF
cdr3_nt: TGTGCCACCAGTGATTTGGGCAGGGGGAACGTCCTGACTTTC

v_call: TRBV7-3
d_call: .
j_call: TRBJ2-2
clone_size: .
cdr3_aa: CASSQSSTGELFF
cdr3_nt: TGTGCCAGCAGTCAAAGTAGCACCGGGGAGCTGTTTTTT

v_call: TRBV10-1
d_call: .
j_call: TRBJ1-4
clone_size: few
cdr3_aa: CASSEGDKNEKLFF
cdr3_nt: TGCGCCAGCAGTGAGGGTGACAAGAATGAAAAACTGTTTTTT

v_call: TRBV18
d_call: TRBD1
j_call: TRBJ2-4
clone_size: .
cdr3_aa: CASSPNQGARAKNIQYF
cdr3_nt: TGTGCCAGCTCACCAAACCAGGGGGCCCGAGCCAAAAACATTCAGTACTTC

v_call: TRBV24-1
d_call: .
j_call: TRBJ2-5
clone_size: .
cdr3_aa: CATSKTNQETQYF
cdr3_nt: TGTGCCACCAGTAAGACAAACCAAGAGACCCAGTACTTC

v_call: TRBV6-6
d_call: .
j_call: TRBJ2-5
clone_size: .
cdr3_aa: CASRNQETQYF
cdr3_nt: TGTGCCAGCAGGAATCAAGAGACCCAGTACTTC

v_call: TRBV5-5
d_call: .
j_call: TRBJ1-6
clone_size: .
cdr3_aa: CASSGGGIFHSPLHF
cdr3_nt: TGTGCCAGCAGCGGGGGCGGGATTTTCCATTCACCCCTCCACTTT

v_call: TRBV5-4
d_call: .
j_call: TRBJ2-3
clone_size: once
cdr3_aa: CASSSPSTDTQYF
cdr3_nt: TGTGCCAGCAGCTCCCCTAGCACAGATACGCAGTATTTT

v_call: TRBV5-1
d_call: TRBD1
j_call: TRBJ2-1
clone_size: .
cdr3_aa: CASSLTGGLNEQFF
cdr3_nt: TGCGCCAGCAGCTTGACAGGGGGCCTAAATGAGCAGTTCTTC

v_call: TRBV7-2
d_call: .
j_call: TRBJ1-2
clone_size: .
cdr3_aa: CASSLGGTRGYTF
cdr3_nt: TGTGCCAGCAGCTTAGGAGGGACTCGGGGCTACACCTTC

v_call: TRBV18
d_call: .
j_call: TRBJ1-1
clone_size: .
cdr3_aa: CASSPNGRANTEAFF
cdr3_nt: TGTGCCAGCTCACCGAATGGACGGGCGAACACTGAAGCTTTCTTT

v_call: TRBV12-3/TRBV12-4
d_call: .
j_call: TRBJ2-3
clone_size: .
cdr3_aa: CASSQITDTQYF
cdr3_nt: TGTGCCAGCAGTCAAATCACAGATACGCAGTATTTT

v_call: TRBV5-1
d_call: TRBD2
j_call: TRBJ2-3
clone_size: once
cdr3_aa: CASSLIGGAPDTQYF
cdr3_nt: TGCGCCAGCAGCTTGATCGGGGGGGCCCCAGATACGCAGTATTTT

v_call: TRBV20-1
d_call: .
j_call: TRBJ2-3
clone_size: .
cdr3_aa: CSASYSYSTDTQYF
cdr3_nt: TGCAGTGCTAGTTACAGTTATAGCACAGATACGCAGTATTTT

v_call: TRBV19
d_call: .
j_call: TRBJ2-5
clone_size: once
cdr3_aa: CASSIDPRTETQYF
cdr3_nt: TGTGCCAGTAGTATAGATCCGAGGACGGAGACCCAGTACTTC

v_call: TRBV19
d_call: TRBD2
j_call: TRBJ2-5
clone_size: .
cdr3_aa: CASSITGTRSTQYF
cdr3_nt: TGTGCCAGTAGTATAACCGGGACTAGAAGTACCCAGTACTTC

v_call: TRBV19
d_call: .
j_call: TRBJ1-6
clone_size: .
cdr3_aa: CASRAGSSYNSPLHF
cdr3_nt: TGTGCCAGTAGGGCTGGGAGCTCCTATAATTCACCCCTCCACTTT

v_call: TRBV6-5
d_call: .
j_call: TRBJ1-5
clone_size: .
cdr3_aa: CAIRWDTSSRPQHF
cdr3_nt: TGTGCCATCCGATGGGACACCTCGTCTCGGCCCCAGCATTTT

v_call: TRBV9
d_call: .
j_call: TRBJ2-2
clone_size: .
cdr3_aa: CASSVGRDGYTGELFF
cdr3_nt: TGTGCCAGCAGCGTAGGAAGGGACGGCTACACCGGGGAGCTGTTTTTT